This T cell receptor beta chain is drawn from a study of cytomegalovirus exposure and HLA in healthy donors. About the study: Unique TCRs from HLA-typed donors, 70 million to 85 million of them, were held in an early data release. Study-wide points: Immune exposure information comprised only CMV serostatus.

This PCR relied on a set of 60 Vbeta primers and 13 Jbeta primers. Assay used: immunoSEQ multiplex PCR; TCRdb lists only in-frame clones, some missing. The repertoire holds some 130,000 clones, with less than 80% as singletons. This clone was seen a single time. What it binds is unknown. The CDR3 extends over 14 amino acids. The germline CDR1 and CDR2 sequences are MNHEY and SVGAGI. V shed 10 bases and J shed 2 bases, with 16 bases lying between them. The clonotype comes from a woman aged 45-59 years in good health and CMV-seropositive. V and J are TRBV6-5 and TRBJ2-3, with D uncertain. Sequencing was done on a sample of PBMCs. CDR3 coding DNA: TGTGCCAACAGCCTAACCGAGGCCACAGATACGCAGTATTTT. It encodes CANSLTEATDTQYF.